The subject of this entry is one TCR beta chain. As yet, its antigen is unknown. A much bigger clone sits one base away, suggesting this may be a read error. These data belong to a study of molecular identifiers for immune sequencing clone quantification. Study findings and constraints: More than 97% of effector molecules, versus under 1% of naive-cell molecules, belonged to clones above 20 RNA copies. Spike-in Jurkat TCR RNA from a single cell reportedly registered among about a million naive cells.

The CDR3 totals 13 residues. CDR1 and CDR2 from the germline V gene are MNHNY and SVGAGI (reference sequence). TCRdb re-called the PCR reads through MiXCR, storing one row per CDR3 protein. The table records around 470,000 distinct CDR3 sequences, roughly 24% of them present only once. Sequenced material: naive CD8+ T cells from blood, with Jurkat cell RNA spiked in. Subset meaning: FACS-sorted CD8+CD4-CCR7+CD45RA+ naive T cells. The rearrangement uses TRBV6-6 and TRBJ1-1; tentative D call: TRBD1 (5 bases). This receptor was obtained from a human donor in good health. Some libraries in this study had Jurkat cell RNA spiked in. CDR3 bases: TGTGACAGCAGTCACGACGTGGGGGCTGAAGCTTTCTTT. It encodes CDSSHDVGAEAFF.